The entry below gives a single TCR beta chain sequence along with its context. The target antigen is unknown. Repertoires were generated with immunoSEQ multiplex PCR, while TCRdb's copy carries only in-frame clones and drops some. The sample lists approximately 150,000 clones; approximately 94% were seen once. The V gene end was trimmed by 4 bases and the J gene end by 5 bases; junction bases not matched to a gene: 8. The CDR3 length is 14 residues. Germline lookup yields CDR1 SGHRS and CDR2 YFSETQ. This entry is derived from a study of T cell responses to AZD1222 COVID-19 vaccine. General study results and limits: Spike-wide coverage was observed for vaccine-associated CD4 TCRs, with dominant responses at 160-218 and 743-854. Unmutated variant regions reportedly attract nearly half of all spike-specific TCRs. The sample set comprised mostly white British donors with more females, and clonal diversity was possibly underestimated.

This material consisted of peripheral blood, taken on day 0 of AZD1222 vaccination. This TCR was sampled from an adult in good health. The gene calls are TRBV5-1 and TRBJ1-1; 7 bases fit TRBD1. The CDR3 loop is CASSPQGGGTEAFF. For the CDR3, the DNA is TGCGCCAGCAGCCCCCAGGGGGGTGGAACTGAAGCTTTCTTT.